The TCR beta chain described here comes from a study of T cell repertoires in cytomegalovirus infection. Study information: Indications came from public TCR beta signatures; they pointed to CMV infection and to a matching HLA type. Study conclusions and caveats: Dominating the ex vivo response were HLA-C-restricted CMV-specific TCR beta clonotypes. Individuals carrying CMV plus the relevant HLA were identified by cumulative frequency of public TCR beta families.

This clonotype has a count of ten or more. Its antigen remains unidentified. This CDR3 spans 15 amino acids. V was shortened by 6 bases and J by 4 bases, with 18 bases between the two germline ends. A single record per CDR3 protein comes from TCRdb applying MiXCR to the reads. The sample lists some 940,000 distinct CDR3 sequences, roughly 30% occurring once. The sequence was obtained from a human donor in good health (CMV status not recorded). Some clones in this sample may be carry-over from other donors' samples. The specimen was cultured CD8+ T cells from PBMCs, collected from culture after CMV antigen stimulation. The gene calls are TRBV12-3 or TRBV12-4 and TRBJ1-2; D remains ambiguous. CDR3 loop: CASSPGSPKVYGYTF. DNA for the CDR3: TGTGCCAGCAGCCCCGGTTCGCCCAAGGTCTATGGCTACACCTTC.